Below, one T cell receptor (beta chain) is given with its context. The sample holds many counts of this clonotype. What antigen it recognizes has not been identified. No per-base quality is available; no much larger clone lies one base away. The data originate from a study of CD8 T cells in ankylosing spondylitis (dated by TCRdb to about 2017). Looking at the study overall: The study set out to find disease-linked TCR variants by profiling T cell receptor beta repertoires in ankylosing spondylitis patients and healthy donors. The whole study cohort included some 100 healthy donors and 20 to 25 ankylosing spondylitis patients. Samples of peripheral blood were taken, and for ankylosing spondylitis patients, synovial fluid was collected as well.

What the study reported, not specific to this receptor: The disease-linked clones were reported to be significantly enriched in matched synovial fluid samples from ankylosing spondylitis patients. In peripheral blood, the disease-linked clones were found at relatively low frequencies and had a CD8+ phenotype. A TCR beta motif of fewer than 10 highly homologous amino acid variants appeared characteristic of blood from ankylosing spondylitis patients. Some motif variants had previously been reported in the synovial fluid and blood of reactive arthritis patients, which suggests shared mechanisms of disease initiation.

Sequenced on an Illumina HiSeq 2500. TCR beta libraries were prepared by quantitative 5'-RACE with molecular barcodes. Concerning the study's data processing: A new computational method, built on a probabilistic model of VDJ rearrangement, was used to identify disease-linked TCR variants. TCRdb reworked the public reads: Q25 trimming with fastp, MiXCR clone assembly, productive beta chains retained. Entries are consolidated by CDR3 protein sequence, retaining the most common genes and DNA. TCRdb's processing, not the study's, gives the V and J calls here. This sample is represented by 200,000 to 300,000 distinct CDR3 sequences; roughly a tenth of them were singletons. The ten largest account for 2.6% of the sample. Source material: blood, either unsorted or a sorted T cell fraction (not recorded which). This receptor was taken from a male donor with ankylosing spondylitis or in good health (not recorded which).

The sequenced DNA: TGTGCCAGCAGCTTAGAGTCCCCGGCCGGGAATTCACCCCTCCACTTT. Protein translation: CASSLESPAGNSPLHF. The V and J segments used are TRBV7-8 and TRBJ1-6; no D gene call is confident. The CDR3 runs 16 residues from the cysteine to the phenylalanine. The read is trimmed to its CDR3 DNA, 48 bases read in frame from base 1. CDR1 and CDR2, per the germline V gene, are SGHVS and FQNEAQ. The germline ends are 14 bases apart after V is trimmed by 1 base and J by 7 bases.